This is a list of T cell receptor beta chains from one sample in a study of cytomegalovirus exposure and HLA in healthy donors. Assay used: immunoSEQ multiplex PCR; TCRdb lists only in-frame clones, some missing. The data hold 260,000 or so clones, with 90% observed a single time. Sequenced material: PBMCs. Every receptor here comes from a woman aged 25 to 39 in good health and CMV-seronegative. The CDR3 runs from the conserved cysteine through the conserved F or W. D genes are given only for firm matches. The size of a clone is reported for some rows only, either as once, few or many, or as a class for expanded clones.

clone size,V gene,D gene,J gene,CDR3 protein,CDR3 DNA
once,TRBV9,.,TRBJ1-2,CASSARTSNYGYTF,TGTGCCAGCAGCGCCCGGACATCTAACTATGGCTACACCTTC
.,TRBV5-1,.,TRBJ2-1,CASSVGQEQFF,TGCGCCAGCTCAGTAGGGCAGGAGCAGTTCTTC
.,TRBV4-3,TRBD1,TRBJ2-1,CASSPSGTGESYEQFF,TGCGCCAGCAGCCCATCCGGGACAGGGGAATCATATGAGCAGTTCTTC
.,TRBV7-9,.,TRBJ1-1,CASSLEQGNTEAFF,TGTGCCAGCAGCTTAGAACAGGGGAACACTGAAGCTTTCTTT
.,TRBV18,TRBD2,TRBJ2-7,CASSFSGTSGSSHEQYF,TGTGCCAGCTCATTCTCCGGGACTAGCGGGAGCTCCCACGAGCAGTACTTC
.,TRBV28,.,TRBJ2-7,CASTVGGPPSYEQYF,TGTGCCAGCACAGTTGGGGGTCCCCCCTCCTACGAGCAGTACTTC
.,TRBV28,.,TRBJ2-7,CASSAIGFEQYF,TGTGCCAGCAGTGCCATAGGGTTCGAGCAGTACTTC
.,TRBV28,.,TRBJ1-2,CASSYGGPYGYTF,TGTGCCAGCAGTTACGGGGGCCCCTATGGCTACACCTTC
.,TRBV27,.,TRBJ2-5,CASSPRKAQYF,TGTGCCAGCAGTCCTAGGAAGGCCCAGTACTTC
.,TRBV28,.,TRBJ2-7,CASGVSGSYEQYF,TGTGCCAGCGGGGTTTCGGGCTCCTACGAGCAGTACTTC
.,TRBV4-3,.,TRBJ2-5,CASSHGTGGGETQYF,TGCGCCAGCAGCCACGGAACAGGAGGAGGGGAGACCCAGTACTTC
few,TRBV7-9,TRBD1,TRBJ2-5,CARLPWDRGKTQYF,TGTGCCAGACTACCCTGGGACAGGGGGAAGACCCAGTACTTC
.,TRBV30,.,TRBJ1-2,CAWSVSLQYGYTF,TGTGCCTGGAGTGTATCTCTACAGTATGGCTACACCTTC
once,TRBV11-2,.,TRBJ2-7,CASSLGTTVAEQYF,TGTGCCAGCAGCTTAGGCACGACTGTAGCCGAGCAGTACTTC
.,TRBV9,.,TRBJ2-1,CASSVDPGDANEQFF,TGTGCCAGCAGCGTAGATCCGGGAGATGCAAATGAGCAGTTCTTC
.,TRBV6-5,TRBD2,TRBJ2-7,CASSYSTSGSYEQYF,TGTGCCAGCAGTTACTCGACTAGCGGCTCCTACGAGCAGTACTTC
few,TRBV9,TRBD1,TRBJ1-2,CASSPGTDYGYTF,TGTGCCAGCAGCCCCGGGACAGACTATGGCTACACCTTC
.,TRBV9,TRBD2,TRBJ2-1,CASSVAPSGSGEQFF,TGTGCCAGCAGCGTAGCGCCTAGCGGGAGTGGTGAGCAGTTCTTC
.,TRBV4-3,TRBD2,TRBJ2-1,CASSQGASGRARNEQFF,TGCGCCAGCAGCCAAGGGGCTAGCGGGAGGGCCCGGAATGAGCAGTTCTTC
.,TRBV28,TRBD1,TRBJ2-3,CASSLGTGGPRQDTQYF,TGTGCCAGCAGTTTGGGGACAGGGGGCCCCCGGCAAGATACGCAGTATTTT
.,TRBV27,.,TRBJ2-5,CATADGLRETQYF,TGTGCCACCGCTGACGGTTTGAGAGAGACCCAGTACTTC
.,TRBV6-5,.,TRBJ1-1,CASSYRSGMNTEAFF,TGTGCCAGCAGTTACCGGTCGGGGATGAACACTGAAGCTTTCTTT
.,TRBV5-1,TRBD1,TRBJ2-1,CASSSTGVWNEQFF,TGCGCCAGCAGCTCAACAGGGGTGTGGAATGAGCAGTTCTTC
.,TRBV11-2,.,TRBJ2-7,CASSLMEEQYF,TGTGCCAGCAGCTTAATGGAAGAGCAGTACTTC
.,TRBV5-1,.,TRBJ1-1,CASSEKTTFEAFF,TGCGCCAGCAGCGAAAAGACCACATTTGAAGCTTTCTTT
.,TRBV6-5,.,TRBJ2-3,CASSYVGDTQYF,TGTGCCAGCAGTTACGTGGGAGATACGCAGTATTTT
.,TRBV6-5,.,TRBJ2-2,CASSRRVMNTGELFF,TGTGCCAGCAGTCGCCGGGTGATGAACACCGGGGAGCTGTTTTTT
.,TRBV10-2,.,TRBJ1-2,CASSDTQGYGYTF,TGCGCCAGCAGTGACACCCAGGGCTATGGCTACACCTTC
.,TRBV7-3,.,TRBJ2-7,CASSSGGTEQYF,TGTGCCAGCAGCTCCGGGGGCACCGAGCAGTACTTC
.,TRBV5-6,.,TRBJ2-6,CASSFSSGANVLTF,TGTGCCAGCAGCTTTAGCTCTGGGGCCAACGTCCTGACTTTC
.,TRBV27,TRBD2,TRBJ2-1,CASSFSGRADNEQFF,TGTGCCAGCAGTTTTAGCGGGAGGGCCGACAATGAGCAGTTCTTC
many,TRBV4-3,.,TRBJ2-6,CASSQDRGAGANVLTF,TGCGCCAGCAGCCAAGATCGAGGGGCTGGGGCCAACGTCCTGACTTTC
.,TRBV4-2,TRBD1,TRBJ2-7,CASSQDFVGQGDYEQYF,TGTGCCAGCAGCCAAGATTTTGTCGGACAGGGAGACTACGAGCAGTACTTC
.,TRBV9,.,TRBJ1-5,CASSVVSDGPQHF,TGTGCCAGCAGCGTAGTTTCAGACGGGCCCCAGCATTTT
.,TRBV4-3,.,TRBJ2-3,CASSQEGGLSSTDTQYF,TGCGCCAGCAGCCAAGAGGGGGGACTTTCTAGCACAGATACGCAGTATTTT
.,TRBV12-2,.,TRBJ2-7,CASRIYRGRGLYEQYF,TGTGCAAGTCGCATCTACAGGGGGCGCGGTTTGTACGAGCAGTACTTC
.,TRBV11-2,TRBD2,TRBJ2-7,CASSFGLGYEQYF,TGTGCCAGCAGCTTCGGACTAGGGTACGAGCAGTACTTC
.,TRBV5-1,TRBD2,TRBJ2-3,CASSLGGRDTDTQYF,TGCGCCAGCAGCTTGGGCGGGAGGGACACAGATACGCAGTATTTT
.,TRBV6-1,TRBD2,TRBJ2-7,CASLGGDEQYF,TGTGCCAGCTTGGGGGGGGACGAGCAGTACTTC
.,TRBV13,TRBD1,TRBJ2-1,CASSPPTGTGYNEQFF,TGTGCCAGCAGCCCCCCTACCGGGACAGGGTACAATGAGCAGTTCTTC